This TCR beta chain was captured in a study of control samples from healthy donors and cancer patients. The data were produced by immunoSEQ multiplex PCR, yet TCRdb's version contains in-frame clones alone and is incomplete. The table includes approximately 100,000 clones, 88% detected once. Specimen: blood. The source of this sequence is a young man in good health.

CDR3 nucleotide sequence: TGTGCCAGTAGTAAGGGGGAGAGGTCCTACAATGAGCAGTTCTTC. Translation gives CASSKGERSYNEQFF. The rearrangement uses TRBV19 and TRBJ2-1; weak D call: TRBD1 (6 bases). This CDR3 contains 15 residues. Trimming took off 4 bases at V and 1 base at J, with 11 bases between the two ends. Per the germline V gene, CDR1 is LNHDA and CDR2 is SQIVND (reference sequence).